This TCR beta chain emerged from a study of PD-L1 blockade in urothelial cancer. Produced via immunoSEQ multiplex PCR; TCRdb's table is partial and in-frame only. The table lists 70,000 or so clones, about 89% of them singletons. The CDR3 has 18 amino acids. From germline, CDR1 is SGHVS and CDR2 FQNEAQ. Unmatched junction bases numbered 15, after V lost 7 bases and J lost 1 base. This rearrangement joins TRBV7-8 to TRBJ2-1; 8 bases agree with TRBD2. The origin of this receptor is a man in his fifties or sixties with urothelial cancer. The specimen comprised PBMCs, sampled around atezolizumab (anti-PD-L1) treatment. The CDR3 DNA is TGTGCCAGCACCGGTAGCGGGAACCAAGACCTATCCTACAATGAGCAGTTCTTC. This sequence encodes CASTGSGNQDLSYNEQFF.